A selection of T cell receptor beta chains follows, all from one sample in a study of response to subunit inactivated influenza vaccine. TCRdb called the RT-PCR reads again in MiXCR, with one record for every CDR3 protein. The sample includes about 700,000 distinct CDR3 sequences, approximately 14% of them seen just once. Source: PBMCs from blood, taken 14 days before vaccination. These receptors came from a man in his fifties who received an inactivated influenza vaccine. CDR3s leave out the opening cysteine and the closing phenylalanine or tryptophan. A D gene is named only where the DNA matches it firmly. Size is omitted from some rows. Given values are once, few, many or a class for expanded clones.

>TRBD2|TRBV3-1|many
ASSSSGGGRVYEQY
>.|TRBV13|.
ASSQYLYEQY
>TRBD1|TRBV20-1|few
SARRGGRDRAHEQY
>.|TRBV7-9|.
ASSFGGREQF
>.|TRBV27|few
ASSPRGGTQY
>.|TRBV29-1|.
SVEDPAHRGGQY
>TRBD1|TRBV3-1|.
ASSPVGQVLEQY
>TRBD2|TRBV10-3|.
AISESQTSGNEQF
>.|TRBV27|few
ASTRRLGDTQY
>.|TRBV5-1|.
ASRPGQGTDTQY
>.|TRBV7-6|few
ASSSIWGSEQF
>.|TRBV7-9|.
ASSPLQGDFYGYT
>.|TRBV7-2|few
ASSQGAGNRQPQH
>.|TRBV4-3|few
ASSQLNSGWTEAF
>TRBD2|TRBV11-1|.
ASSFFRQLAGGPQYEQY
>TRBD1|TRBV12-3/TRBV12-4|.
ASSLNRDSNEKLF
>.|TRBV18|few
ASSPPAGTEAF
>TRBD2|TRBV12-3/TRBV12-4|many
ASSFAREGTGELF
>.|TRBV20-1|few
SAGGAGSGTDTQY
>TRBD2|TRBV6-5|few
ASSWAGVGQETQY
>.|TRBV5-1|.
ASTAVTSTDTQY
>.|TRBV30|.
AWKPTYGTVVGYT
>.|TRBV4-3|.
ASSQDPVSGANVLT
>.|TRBV5-1|few
ASSYRAPYNEQF
>TRBD2|TRBV4-3|few
ASSQEWGGEYEQY
>TRBD2|TRBV7-9|.
ASSLLAAGSGELF
>.|TRBV5-1|.
ASSLDNHSNQPQH
>TRBD1|TRBV4-1|many
ASSLDRGSQPQH
>TRBD2|TRBV7-6|.
ATGTSLAQETQY
>TRBD2|TRBV28|few
ASGLAGGLETQY
>.|TRBV28|.
ASSLLGAAMETQY
>TRBD1|TRBV5-1|few
ASSSDWRTGGADTQY
>.|TRBV30|.
AWSGRDEQF
>TRBD1|TRBV6-5|.
ASSYSGQGLNTEAF
>.|TRBV7-6|few
ASSPRGGGSAYNEQF
>TRBD1|TRBV12-3/TRBV12-4|few
ASSAPGQGTDTQY
>TRBD1|TRBV4-3|few
ASSQGDRGPVGYNEQF
>TRBD2|TRBV6-1|few
ASRGALAGSQETQY
>TRBD1|TRBV28|.
ASSLNRGRTNEKLF
>TRBD1|TRBV5-6|.
ASSRLDRAGQPQH
>TRBD1|TRBV18|.
ASSPPGQGPNEQY
>TRBD2|TRBV2|.
AFSSELAGALQETQY
>.|TRBV12-3/TRBV12-4|.
ASSLLRQAQETQY
>.|TRBV15|.
ATSRGDGVFGEQF
>.|TRBV15|.
ATSRDSGQGIFVPYEQY
>.|TRBV6-2/TRBV6-3|.
ASSYGLATDTQY
>.|TRBV15|.
ATSRVAASSYNEQF
>.|TRBV29-1|few
SVEGPKGERRSYNEQF
>.|TRBV5-5|.
ASSLVGWDTGELF
>TRBD1|TRBV27|.
ASRRTGGVKTQY
>.|TRBV4-3|many
ASSQDRGAYNEQF
>TRBD1|TRBV6-5|few
ASSYGQGMNTEAF
>TRBD1|TRBV20-1|many
SADRGHLSDTQY
>.|TRBV4-1|.
ASSPQGDRSNQPQH
>TRBD1|TRBV30|.
AWSRPGGGYEQY
>.|TRBV29-1|.
SVAGDYLAF
>TRBD1|TRBV24-1|few
ATSDFGQGRGEQF
>.|TRBV4-2|few
ASSQDYSNTGELF
>.|TRBV12-3/TRBV12-4|many
ASSFGTTAGAGETQY
>.|TRBV12-3/TRBV12-4|few
ASSLARTSGANVLT